The rows below give T cell receptor beta chains drawn from one sample of a study of blood T cells in healthy people across ages. A single record per CDR3 protein comes from TCRdb applying MiXCR to the 5' RACE reads. The sample has hundreds of thousands of distinct CDR3 sequences; just over 55% are singletons. The sample consisted of blood. These receptors originate from a man between 40 and 49 years old in good health. The CDR3 runs from the conserved cysteine through the conserved F or W. The D gene is left open where the match is weak. Not every row has a clone size; where given, it reads once, few, many or a size class.

d_call,j_call,clone_size,v_call,cdr3_nt,cdr3_aa
NA,TRBJ2-1,few,TRBV4-1,TGCGCCAGCAGCCAAGTCGTCGGCCGCTATGGGGATGAGCAGTTCTTC,CASSQVVGRYGDEQFF
TRBD1,TRBJ2-1,many,TRBV6-4,TGTGCCAGCAGTGACTCGACACAGGGGACCTACAATGAGCAGTTCTTC,CASSDSTQGTYNEQFF
NA,TRBJ2-1,NA,TRBV7-9,TGTGCCAGCAGCTCCAGCCGGGACACCCCTAAGTTCTTC,CASSSSRDTPKFF
TRBD1,TRBJ2-3,NA,TRBV7-2,TGTGCCAGCAGCTGGACAGGTACAGATACGCAGTATTTT,CASSWTGTDTQYF
NA,TRBJ2-7,NA,TRBV7-8,TGTGCCAGCAGCCCGTGGCTCTCTGTCGACGAGCAGTACTTC,CASSPWLSVDEQYF
NA,TRBJ1-1,NA,TRBV29-1,TGCAGCGTTTCGTCCTGGTTCTCCGTGAACACTGAAGCTTTCTTT,CSVSSWFSVNTEAFF
TRBD2,TRBJ2-7,few,TRBV5-1,TGCGCCAGCAGCTTGGAGGCGGGAGGCAAAGACGAGCAGTACTTC,CASSLEAGGKDEQYF
NA,TRBJ2-3,few,TRBV28,TGTGCCAGCAGTATACAGGGCCGCGGCACAGATACGCAGTATTTT,CASSIQGRGTDTQYF
TRBD2,TRBJ2-7,NA,TRBV27,TGTGCCAGCAGCCGGGCCCGACTAGCGGCTACCTACGAGCAGTACTTC,CASSRARLAATYEQYF
NA,TRBJ1-5,NA,TRBV20-1,TGCAGTGCTAGAGAAAAAAACTGGGACAATGGGCCCAATCAGCCCCAGCATTTT,CSAREKNWDNGPNQPQHF
NA,TRBJ1-5,NA,TRBV2,TGTGCCAGCAGTATGACACGGACCGATCAGCCCCAGCATTTT,CASSMTRTDQPQHF
TRBD2,TRBJ2-5,few,TRBV7-2,TGTGCCAGCAGCTGGATAGCGGGGGGTGAGGAGACCCAGTACTTC,CASSWIAGGEETQYF